This note documents a single TCR beta chain sequence. This clone has just one count. No antigen is known for it. The input lacks base qualities; no much larger clone sits a single base away. The CDR3 sequence holds 16 residues, the cysteine and phenylalanine included. The entry retains the CDR3 DNA only, 48 bases that are in frame from base 1. The CDR1 and CDR2 encoded by the germline V gene (reference sequence) are SGHNT and YYREEE. At the junction V is shortened by 4 bases and J by 3 bases; bases outside the gene matches: 4. TCRbeta CDR3 regions were amplified from genomic DNA using the immunoSEQ Assay, a bias-controlled multiplex PCR. As for how the authors treated the data: Within the assay, amplification of reference gene primers was used to estimate how many nucleated cells each sample contained. Sequence reads were collapsed and filtered to measure the absolute abundance of every unique TCRbeta CDR3 rearrangement. Productive Simpson clonality was computed per sample as the square root of Simpson's diversity index over productive rearrangements. What TCRdb holds here is the immuneACCESS table cut down to in-frame rearrangements. Part of the clones is not present; checked against another copy, under half of the missing clones reflect an unresolved V gene, and the others are unexplained. That table is the source of V, J and clone size, and D and trimming were worked out from the DNA. The sample table contains 150,000 to 180,000 clones; only one count was recorded for 70% to 85% of them. The top ten constitute 0.63% of the sample.

In Seattle, one collaborating source enrolled patients while the infection was active and tracked those patients longitudinally over the course of disease. Collaborating institutions collected whole blood in K2EDTA tubes following their own protocols. For TCRbeta analysis, collaborators shipped samples as frozen whole blood, isolated PBMCs, or DNA extracted from either of those sample types. This specimen belongs to a study of blood T cell repertoires in COVID-19 (dated by TCRdb to between 2020 and 2021). At the level of the whole study: Samples covering the acute and convalescent phases of COVID-19 were provided by collaborators in the United States, Italy and Spain. The repertoires were made available in a free public database intended to serve as a resource for research on the immune response to SARS-CoV-2. Subjects who had been exposed to COVID-19, were actively infected with it, or had recovered from it provided the deeply sampled blood TCRbeta repertoires that made up the dataset. Where available, HLA class I and class II types were obtained from metadata supplied by the sample provider rather than from assay-based typing. The sample metadata nearly always contained a de-identified subject ID, COVID-19 status, age in years and sex. The prospective study material was composed of cDNA or gDNA derived from T cells, B-cell-depleted T cells, or PBMCs. The samples were drawn from two sources: the first 160 participants of the ongoing ImmuneRACE study, and approximately 1,300 subjects contributed by 6 global collaborators. What the research found in general, with its limitations: The amount of clinical and demographic metadata varied by source and participant and was provided uncurated.

The specimen sequenced was peripheral blood. The chain couples TRBV5-4 to TRBJ1-4, with TRBD1 matching 12 junction bases. The TCR comes from a man aged 60-69 years with COVID-19, enrolled during active disease. The DNA sequence follows: TGTGCCAGCAGCACGGGACAGGGGGCTTCTAATGAAAAACTGTTTTTT. The translation is CASSTGQGASNEKLFF. Full variable domain (CDR3 extended with the reference TRBV5-4 and TRBJ1-4 proteins): ETGVTQSPTHLIKTRGQQVTLRCSSQSGHNTVSWYQQALGQGPQFIFQYYREEENGRGNFPPRFSGLQFPNYSSELNVNALELDDSALYLCASSTGQGASNEKLFFGSGTQLSVL.